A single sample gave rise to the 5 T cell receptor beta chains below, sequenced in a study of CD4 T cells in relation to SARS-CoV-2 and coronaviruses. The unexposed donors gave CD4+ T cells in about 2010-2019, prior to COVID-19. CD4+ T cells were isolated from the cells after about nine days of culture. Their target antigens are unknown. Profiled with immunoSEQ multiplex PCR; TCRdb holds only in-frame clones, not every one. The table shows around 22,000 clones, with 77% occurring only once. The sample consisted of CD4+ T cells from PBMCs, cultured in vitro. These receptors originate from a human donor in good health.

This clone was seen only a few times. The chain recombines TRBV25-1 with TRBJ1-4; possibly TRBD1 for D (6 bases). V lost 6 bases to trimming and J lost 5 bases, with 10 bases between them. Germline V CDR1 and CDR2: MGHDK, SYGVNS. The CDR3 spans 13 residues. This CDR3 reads CASRRTENEKLFF. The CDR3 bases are TGTGCCAGCAGAAGGACAGAAAATGAAAAACTGTTTTTT.

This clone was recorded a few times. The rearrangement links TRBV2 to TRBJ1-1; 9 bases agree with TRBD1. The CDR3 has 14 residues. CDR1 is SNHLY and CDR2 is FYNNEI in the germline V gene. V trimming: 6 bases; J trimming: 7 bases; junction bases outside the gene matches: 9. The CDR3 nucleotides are TGTGCCAGCAGGTTGACAGGGGGTCGGGTTGAAGCTTTCTTT. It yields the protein CASRLTGGRVEAFF.

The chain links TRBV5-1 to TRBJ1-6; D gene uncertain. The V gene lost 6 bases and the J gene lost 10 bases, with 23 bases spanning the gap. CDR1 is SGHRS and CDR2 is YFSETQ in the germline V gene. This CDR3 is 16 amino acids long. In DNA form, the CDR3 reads TGCGCCAGCACCAACTACGGGGTAGGGTCAGGCTCACCCCTCCACTTT. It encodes CASTNYGVGSGSPLHF.

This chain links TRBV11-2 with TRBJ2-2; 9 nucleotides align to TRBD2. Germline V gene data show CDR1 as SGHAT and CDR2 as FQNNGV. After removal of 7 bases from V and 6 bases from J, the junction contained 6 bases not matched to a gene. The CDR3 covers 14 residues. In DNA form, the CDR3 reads TGTGCCAGCACACTTAGCGGGAGTTCCGGGGAGCTGTTTTTT. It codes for CASTLSGSSGELFF.

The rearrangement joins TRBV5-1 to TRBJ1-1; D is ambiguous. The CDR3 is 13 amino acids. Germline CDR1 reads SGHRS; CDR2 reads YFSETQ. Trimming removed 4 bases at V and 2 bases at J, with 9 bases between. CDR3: CASSASGNTEAFF. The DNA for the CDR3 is TGCGCCAGCAGCGCCTCAGGAAACACTGAAGCTTTCTTT.